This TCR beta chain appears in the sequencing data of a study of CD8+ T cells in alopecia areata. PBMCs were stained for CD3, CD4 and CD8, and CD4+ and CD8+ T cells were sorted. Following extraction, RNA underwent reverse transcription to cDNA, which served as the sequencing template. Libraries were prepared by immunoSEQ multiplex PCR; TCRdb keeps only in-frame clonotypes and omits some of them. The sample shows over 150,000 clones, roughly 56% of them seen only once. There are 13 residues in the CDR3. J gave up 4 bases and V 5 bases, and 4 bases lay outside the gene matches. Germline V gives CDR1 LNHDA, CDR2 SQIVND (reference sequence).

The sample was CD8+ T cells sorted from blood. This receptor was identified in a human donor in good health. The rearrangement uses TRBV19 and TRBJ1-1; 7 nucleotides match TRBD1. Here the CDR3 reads CASSYRGPTEAFF. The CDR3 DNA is TGTGCCAGTAGTTACAGGGGACCCACTGAAGCTTTCTTT.